A single count supports the clone carrying this T cell receptor beta chain. The protocol was immunoSEQ multiplex PCR, while the TCRdb copy is restricted to in-frame clones and leaves out a portion. The sample carries 79,000 or so clones, about 96% recorded once. This specimen belongs to a study of technical replicates of blood from a handful of donors. Germline assignment: CDR1 SEHNR and CDR2 FQNEAQ (reference sequence). This CDR3 spans 14 amino acids. V was clipped by 5 bases and J by 3 bases; unmatched bases: 5. The TCR sequence derives from a human donor in good health. The genes are TRBV7-9 and TRBJ2-7; 9 bases map to TRBD1. Source material: T cells isolated from PBMCs. CDR3 sequence reads: CASSLRDRVYEQYF. CDR3 coding DNA: TGTGCCAGCAGCCTCCGGGACAGGGTCTACGAGCAGTACTTC.